These T cell receptor beta chains were read from a single sample in a study of control samples from healthy donors and cancer patients. Sequencing used immunoSEQ multiplex PCR; TCRdb keeps in-frame clones, though not all of them. The repertoire holds roughly 94,000 clones, around 85% seen once, with under 40% in the top ten. Source material: PBMCs. These receptors all stem from a man aged 70 or older with lung cancer. The CDR3 runs from the conserved cysteine through the conserved F or W. A D gene is named only where the DNA matches it firmly. Size values are once, few and many counts, or a class for expanded clones, and some rows have none.

TRBD2,17,TRBV3-1/TRBV3-2,TRBJ2-3,few,CASSQDSPGGGRDTQYF,TGTGCCAGCAGCCAAGATTCCCCCGGGGGGGGCCGAGATACGCAGTATTTT
TRBD1,16,TRBV9,TRBJ1-5,.,CASSVGQGDFNQPQHF,TGTGCCAGCAGCGTAGGGCAGGGGGACTTTAATCAGCCCCAGCATTTT
.,18,TRBV5-1,TRBJ1-1,.,CASSLDKSSQGLHTEAFF,TGCGCCAGCAGCTTGGACAAGTCGTCACAGGGTCTCCACACTGAAGCTTTCTTT
.,15,TRBV18,TRBJ2-1,.,CASSPQGPTSNEQFF,TGTGCCAGCTCACCCCAGGGGCCGACCAGCAATGAGCAGTTCTTC
.,15,TRBV7-8,TRBJ2-7,.,CASSLDRSGSYEQYF,TGTGCCAGCAGCTTAGACCGTAGCGGTTCCTACGAGCAGTACTTC
.,16,TRBV7-9,TRBJ2-4,.,CASSPDAMLAKNIQYF,TGTGCCAGCAGCCCGGACGCAATGCTAGCCAAAAACATTCAGTACTTC
.,13,TRBV7-9,TRBJ2-7,few,CASSFSSGGEQYF,TGTGCCAGCAGCTTCAGCTCGGGTGGGGAGCAGTACTTC
.,16,TRBV19,TRBJ2-2,.,CASSPPWGVGTGELFF,TGTGCCAGTAGTCCTCCCTGGGGGGTGGGAACCGGGGAGCTGTTTTTT
TRBD1,16,TRBV11-2,TRBJ2-5,.,CASSVTGAYSQETQYF,TGTGCCAGCAGCGTAACAGGGGCTTACTCTCAAGAGACCCAGTACTTC
TRBD1,17,TRBV6-2/TRBV6-3,TRBJ2-1,.,CASSYISRDRGNNEQFF,TGTGCCAGCAGTTACATAAGTAGGGACAGGGGGAACAATGAGCAGTTCTTC
.,16,TRBV30,TRBJ2-7,.,CAWSRGAGAGRNEQYF,TGTGCCTGGAGTCGAGGTGCGGGGGCAGGGAGGAACGAGCAGTACTTC
TRBD1,14,TRBV9,TRBJ2-1,.,CASSATTGLSEQFF,TGTGCCAGCAGCGCGACGACAGGGCTGAGTGAGCAGTTCTTC
.,15,TRBV28,TRBJ1-6,.,CASSLGGYRNSPLHF,TGTGCCAGCAGTTTGGGGGGCTATAGAAATTCACCCCTCCACTTT
.,15,TRBV19,TRBJ2-5,.,CASSSLQGAGETQYF,TGTGCCAGTAGCAGCCTCCAGGGAGCGGGAGAGACCCAGTACTTC
.,15,TRBV6-5,TRBJ2-7,.,CASSSFTSTTYEQYF,TGTGCCAGCAGTAGTTTTACCTCAACTACCTACGAGCAGTACTTC
TRBD1,13,TRBV6-5,TRBJ1-2,.,CASSLDRVAGYTF,TGTGCCAGCAGCCTGGACAGGGTGGCTGGCTACACCTTC
TRBD1,15,TRBV5-1,TRBJ2-3,few,CASSLGTGETDTQYF,TGCGCCAGCAGCTTGGGGACAGGGGAAACAGATACGCAGTATTTT
TRBD2,14,TRBV20-1,TRBJ2-5,.,CSASAGRVLETQYF,TGCAGTGCTAGTGCGGGGAGGGTCTTAGAGACCCAGTACTTC
TRBD2,14,TRBV18,TRBJ2-6,.,CATAGGTGANVLTF,TGTGCCACCGCGGGGGGTACTGGGGCCAACGTCCTGACTTTC
TRBD2,14,TRBV5-4,TRBJ2-5,.,CASSSGGAGETQYF,TGTGCCAGCAGCTCCGGGGGGGCCGGAGAGACCCAGTACTTC
.,15,TRBV4-1,TRBJ2-3,.,CASSQYLTGTDTQYF,TGCGCCAGCAGCCAATATTTGACAGGCACAGATACGCAGTATTTT
.,12,TRBV5-1,TRBJ2-3,.,CASSLASEEQYF,TGCGCCAGCAGCTTAGCCTCGGAAGAGCAGTATTTT
TRBD1,16,TRBV7-2,TRBJ2-3,.,CASSFSPGQSTDTQYF,TGTGCCAGCAGCTTCAGTCCGGGACAGAGCACAGATACGCAGTATTTT
TRBD1,14,TRBV29-1,TRBJ1-5,.,CSVSGTGICQPQHF,TGCAGCGTTTCCGGGACAGGGATTTGTCAGCCCCAGCATTTT
TRBD1,18,TRBV2,TRBJ2-3,.,CASRDTRADRGSTDTQYF,TGTGCCAGCAGGGATACACGGGCTGACAGGGGAAGCACAGATACGCAGTATTTT
TRBD2,19,TRBV7-3,TRBJ2-3,.,CASSLSPSGGAFFTDTQYF,TGTGCCAGCAGCTTAAGTCCTAGCGGGGGGGCCTTTTTCACAGATACGCAGTATTTT
.,13,TRBV19,TRBJ1-5,.,CASSMAGRQPQHF,TGTGCCAGTAGTATGGCAGGCAGGCAGCCCCAGCATTTT
.,12,TRBV4-3,TRBJ2-4,.,CASSHYTGIQYF,TGCGCCAGCAGCCATTACACAGGCATTCAGTACTTC
.,13,TRBV27,TRBJ2-5,.,CASSLSYKETQYF,TGTGCCAGCAGTTTATCGTACAAAGAGACCCAGTACTTC
TRBD1,16,TRBV5-6,TRBJ2-7,.,CASSLPGTGGSYEQYF,TGTGCCAGCAGCCTCCCCGGGACAGGGGGCTCCTACGAGCAGTACTTC
.,15,TRBV12-1,TRBJ1-6,.,CASSFLAGADSPLHF,TGTGCCAGCAGCTTTTTAGCAGGCGCTGATTCACCCCTCCACTTT
.,15,TRBV11-2,TRBJ2-3,.,CASSLSGYGTDTQYF,TGTGCCAGCAGCTTATCCGGGTATGGCACAGATACGCAGTATTTT
.,14,TRBV27,TRBJ2-2,once,CASRPQANTGELFF,TGTGCCAGCCGCCCCCAAGCGAACACCGGGGAGCTGTTTTTT
.,10,TRBV27,TRBJ2-7,few,CASSRNEQYF,TGTGCCAGCAGTCGGAACGAGCAGTACTTC
TRBD1,14,TRBV6-5,TRBJ1-1,.,CASSWDRKNTEAFF,TGTGCCAGCAGTTGGGACAGGAAGAACACTGAAGCTTTCTTT